A selection of T cell receptor beta chains follows, all from one sample in a study of post-analysis software for immune sequencing data. One entry per CDR3 protein, called by TCRdb with MiXCR from the PCR reads. The table records 740,000 or so distinct CDR3 sequences, 53% of them present only once. The sequenced sample was blood. The source of these receptors is a girl between 10 and 17 years old with multiple sclerosis. The CDR3 runs from the conserved cysteine through the conserved F or W. The D gene is left open where the match is weak. A row's size may be missing; if present it is once, few, many or a size class.

j_call v_call clone_size d_call cdr3_aa cdr3_nt
TRBJ2-6 TRBV12-3/TRBV12-4 . . CASGPGLLGANVLTF TGTGCCAGCGGCCCAGGGCTCCTGGGGGCCAACGTCCTGACTTTC
TRBJ2-7 TRBV20-1 . . CSAGRSPSSYEQYF TGCAGTGCTGGCCGCAGTCCAAGCTCCTACGAGCAGTACTTC
TRBJ1-5 TRBV20-1 few TRBD1 CSARGSRGPESNQPQHF TGCAGTGCTAGAGGAAGCAGGGGGCCCGAGAGTAATCAGCCCCAGCATTTT
TRBJ2-7 TRBV29-1 . TRBD1 CSVGQVLSSYEQYF TGCAGCGTCGGACAGGTCCTCAGCTCCTACGAGCAGTACTTC
TRBJ2-6 TRBV10-3 once TRBD2 CAISELAGSSGANVLTF TGTGCCATCAGTGAATTAGCGGGAAGCTCTGGGGCCAACGTCCTGACTTTC
TRBJ1-1 TRBV29-1 few . CSVGQLNTEAFF TGCAGCGTTGGACAGTTGAACACTGAAGCTTTCTTT
TRBJ2-1 TRBV5-1 . . CASSNPTGLDEQFF TGCGCCAGCAGCAACCCGACAGGCTTGGACGAGCAGTTCTTC
TRBJ2-3 TRBV11-2 . . CASSLVGAPPEDTQYF TGTGCCAGCAGCTTAGTTGGAGCACCACCGGAGGATACGCAGTATTTT
TRBJ2-5 TRBV9 . . CASSRWTQETQYF TGTGCCAGCTCTCGGTGGACCCAAGAGACCCAGTACTTC
TRBJ2-1 TRBV29-1 . TRBD2 CSVERPGGPGEQFF TGCAGCGTTGAAAGGCCGGGAGGGCCGGGTGAGCAGTTCTTC
TRBJ2-3 TRBV6-5 few TRBD2 CASSSLRLAGILRPDTQYF TGTGCCAGCAGTTCCCTTAGACTAGCGGGAATCCTAAGGCCAGATACGCAGTATTTT
TRBJ2-4 TRBV5-1 few TRBD2 CASSPTLAGDIQYF TGCGCCAGCAGCCCGACTTTAGCGGGAGACATTCAGTACTTC
TRBJ2-1 TRBV14 . TRBD1 CASSRFRDSNEQFF TGTGCCAGCAGCCGTTTCCGGGACAGCAATGAGCAGTTCTTC
TRBJ1-2 TRBV2 . TRBD1 CASVRQGYGYTF TGTGCCAGCGTCAGACAGGGCTATGGCTACACCTTC
TRBJ2-4 TRBV7-3 few . CASSLTGRKNIQYF TGTGCCAGCAGCTTAACTGGGCGGAAAAACATTCAGTACTTC
TRBJ2-7 TRBV25-1 . . CASSEPGSIYEQYF TGTGCCAGCAGTGAACCAGGGTCCATCTACGAGCAGTACTTC
TRBJ2-7 TRBV21-1 once . CASSKGSSFYEQYF TGTGCCAGCAGCAAAGGATCCTCTTTTTACGAGCAGTACTTC
TRBJ2-7 TRBV20-1 . TRBD1 CSARVGTGQNYEQYF TGCAGTGCTAGAGTCGGGACAGGCCAGAACTACGAGCAGTACTTC
TRBJ2-1 TRBV2 . TRBD1 CASSVIGQGAREQFF TGTGCCAGCAGTGTTATAGGACAGGGGGCCAGGGAGCAGTTCTTC
TRBJ1-1 TRBV5-1 . TRBD1 CASSSTTGGTEAFF TGCGCCAGCAGCAGTACCACAGGGGGGACTGAAGCTTTCTTT
TRBJ1-2 TRBV5-1 . . CASSPGGANYGYTF TGTGCCAGCAGCCCCGGGGGAGCTAACTATGGCTACACCTTC
TRBJ1-4 TRBV20-1 . . CSARGSGKNEKLFF TGCAGTGCTAGGGGGTCAGGGAAAAATGAAAAACTGTTTTTT
TRBJ2-1 TRBV5-5 . . CASSRAVAVNEQFF TGTGCCAGCAGTCGGGCGGTAGCGGTCAATGAGCAGTTCTTC
TRBJ2-5 TRBV7-7 few . CASSSQDQETQYF TGTGCTAGCAGCTCACAAGACCAAGAGACCCAGTACTTC
TRBJ2-3 TRBV14 . . CASSQSAGPKSYF TGTGCCAGCAGCCAATCGGCGGGACCCAAATCGTATTTT
TRBJ2-5 TRBV7-9 . . CASSSLPPGRNQETQYF TGTGCCAGCAGCTCCCTCCCTCCGGGCAGGAACCAAGAGACCCAGTACTTC
TRBJ2-1 TRBV6-2/TRBV6-3 . TRBD2 CASSYPTIAGEHNEQFF TGTGCCAGCAGTTACCCCACCATAGCGGGAGAGCACAATGAGCAGTTCTTC
TRBJ2-7 TRBV20-1 . TRBD1 CSARTGGVNEQYF TGCAGTGCTAGGACAGGGGGCGTCAACGAGCAGTACTTC
TRBJ1-5 TRBV12-3/TRBV12-4 . . CASSWGELSNQPQHF TGTGCCAGCAGTTGGGGTGAACTTAGCAATCAGCCCCAGCATTTT
TRBJ2-3 TRBV7-2 few TRBD2 CASSLVGAGGTDTQYF TGTGCCAGCAGCTTAGTGGGAGCGGGGGGGACAGATACGCAGTATTTT
TRBJ2-3 TRBV10-3 . TRBD2 CAISDRLAGSADTQYF TGTGCCATCAGTGATCGGCTAGCGGGGTCGGCAGATACGCAGTATTTT
TRBJ1-2 TRBV6-1 once TRBD1 CASSESGTGSQIYGYTF TGTGCCAGCAGTGAATCGGGGACAGGGTCCCAAATCTATGGCTACACCTTC
TRBJ2-7 TRBV15 . . CATSRDPGVTLLYEQYF TGTGCCACCAGCAGAGATCCAGGGGTTACACTTCTCTACGAGCAGTACTTC
TRBJ2-1 TRBV20-1 . TRBD2 CSARDELAEYNEQFF TGCAGTGCTAGAGACGAGCTAGCGGAGTACAATGAGCAGTTCTTC
TRBJ2-7 TRBV10-3 few . CAISEGQGLLIREQYF TGTGCCATCAGTGAGGGACAGGGACTACTCATTCGCGAGCAGTACTTC
TRBJ2-7 TRBV3-1 few TRBD2 CASSPFGEGTSEQYF TGTGCCAGCAGCCCCTTCGGGGAGGGGACGAGCGAGCAGTACTTC
TRBJ1-2 TRBV27 . . CASSSQGKGNYGYTF TGTGCCAGCAGTTCCCAGGGGAAAGGGAACTATGGCTACACCTTC
TRBJ2-3 TRBV6-6 few TRBD2 CASSYSGGSDTQYF TGTGCCAGCAGTTACTCGGGCGGGAGTGATACGCAGTATTTT
TRBJ2-5 TRBV20-1 . TRBD2 CSVNPSGTQYF TGCAGTGTTAATCCTAGCGGGACCCAGTACTTC
TRBJ2-7 TRBV7-3 . . CASSPNQGHEQYF TGTGCCAGCAGCCCGAATCAGGGCCACGAGCAGTACTTC
TRBJ2-1 TRBV20-1 . TRBD2 CSALPILAGRGDEQFF TGCAGTGCCTTACCCATCTTAGCGGGACGAGGCGATGAGCAGTTCTTC
TRBJ2-2 TRBV6-4 . TRBD1 CASVGTGDTGELFF TGTGCCAGCGTAGGGACAGGGGACACCGGGGAGCTGTTTTTT
TRBJ1-2 TRBV7-6 . TRBD1 CASSPSGGYGYTF TGTGCCAGCAGCCCCTCAGGGGGTTATGGCTACACCTTC
TRBJ2-5 TRBV4-1 . TRBD2 CASSQDGVAGTDPNEQYF TGCGCCAGCAGCCAAGATGGGGTAGCGGGAACGGATCCCAATGAGCAGTACTTC
TRBJ1-2 TRBV7-2 few . CASGIPLVGYTF TGTGCCAGCGGTATTCCCCTGGTAGGCTACACCTTC
TRBJ2-7 TRBV4-1 . TRBD1 CASSRPNRDRGAYEQYF TGCGCCAGCAGCCGACCCAACCGGGACAGGGGGGCCTACGAGCAGTACTTC